Below are 3 T cell receptor beta chains sequenced from a single sample in a study of blood T cell repertoires in COVID-19. The repertoire was sequenced with immunoSEQ multiplex PCR; TCRdb's copy has only in-frame clones and lacks some. The table includes about 210,000 clones, 85% detected once. The sequenced material came from peripheral blood. All receptors derive from a man in his fifties with COVID-19, enrolled during active disease.

This chain joins TRBV7-8 and TRBJ2-1, with 7 bases aligning to TRBD2. Germline V CDR1 and CDR2: SGHVS, FQNEAQ. This CDR3 contains 14 residues. Germline trimming cut 3 bases from V and 9 bases from J; bases unmatched to any gene: 8. In DNA form, the CDR3 reads TGTGCCAGCAGCTTCTTTACGGGGGGTAGTGAGCAGTTCTTC. Its protein product is CASSFFTGGSEQFF. Full variable domain (missing parts from reference TRBV7-8 and TRBJ2-1): GAGVSQSPRYKVAKRGQDVALRCDPISGHVSLFWYQQALGQGPEFLTYFQNEAQLDKSGLPSDRFFAERPEGSVSTLKIQRTQQEDSAVYLCASSFFTGGSEQFFGPGTRLTVL.

V gene TRBV5-4 combines with J gene TRBJ1-2; 7 bases are shared with TRBD1. CDR1 is SGHNT and CDR2 is YYREEE in the germline V gene (reference sequence). Unmatched junction bases numbered 8, after V lost 3 bases and J lost 3 bases. CDR3 length: 15 residues. CDR3 nucleotides: TGTGCCAGCAGCTCTGAAGACAGGGCTCACTATGGCTACACCTTC. It yields the protein CASSSEDRAHYGYTF.

The genes are TRBV5-1 and TRBJ1-1; 8 bases align to TRBD1. CDR1 and CDR2 (germline): SGHRS, YFSETQ. There are 12 residues in the CDR3. The ends lost 5 bases at V and 5 bases at J; junction bases unmatched: 2. The CDR3 region has the DNA TGCGCCAGCAGGGACAGGGATACTGAAGCTTTCTTT. Amino acid sequence: CASRDRDTEAFF. Variable domain in full (rest from reference TRBV5-1 and TRBJ1-1): KAGVTQTPRYLIKTRGQQVTLSCSPISGHRSVSWYQQTPGQGLQFLFEYFSETQRNKGNFPGRFSGRQFSNSRSEMNVSTLELGDSALYLCASRDRDTEAFFGQGTRLTVV.